The 30 T cell receptor beta chains listed next were all sequenced from one sample in a study of tumor and adjacent non-tumor tissue in lung cancer. TCRbeta libraries were built with three rounds of nested PCR, modified from ARM-PCR. TCRdb independently ran MiXCR on the multiplex PCR reads; one entry per CDR3 protein. The sample lists almost 75,000 distinct CDR3 sequences, roughly 75% occurring once. This sample's RNA came from whole unsorted tissue. This non-tumor lung sample came from over 3 cm beyond the tumor edge. The specimen sequenced was distant non-tumor lung tissue. The receptors were sampled from a woman aged 45 to 65 with non-small cell lung cancer.

The rearrangement uses TRBV2 and TRBJ2-7, with a weak D call TRBD2 (5 bases). This CDR3 contains 14 residues. The germline V gene has CDR1 SNHLY and CDR2 FYNNEI. V lost 5 bases and J lost 7, with 18 bases in between. This CDR3 is CASSSGSLSGEQYF. In DNA form, the CDR3 reads TGTGCCAGCAGTTCGGGCTCACTCTCGGGGGAGCAGTACTTC.

As to this clonotype: This could be a read error, since a much larger clone is one nucleotide away. The chain has TRBV20-1 and TRBJ2-2; D gene ambiguous. The CDR3 sequence is 14 residues long. The ends were cut back, 3 bases at V and 2 bases at J, with 10 bases in the middle. CDR1 and CDR2 from the germline V gene are DFQATT and SNEGSKA (reference sequence). CDR3 sequence reads: CSASGLDNTGELFF. CDR3 coding DNA: TGCAGTGCTAGCGGGCTGGATAACACCGGGGAGCTGTTTTTT.

This chain uses TRBV28 with TRBJ2-7, with TRBD2 matching over 8 bases. The CDR3 has 17 amino acids. The J segment lost 6 bases and the V segment lost 7 bases, leaving 20 bases of the junction unmatched. Germline V gene data show CDR1 as MDHEN and CDR2 as SYDVKM. The CDR3 spells CASTPSQRAAGAGEQYF. The CDR3, as DNA: TGTGCCAGCACTCCCAGCCAGAGGGCAGCGGGAGCGGGCGAGCAGTACTTC.

About this clonotype: This may be a read error, as it is one base from a much larger clone. The CDR3 reads CSAIVGGPSTDTQYF. The CDR3 region has the DNA TGCAGTGCTATAGTAGGGGGGCCTAGCACAGATACGCAGTATTTT. The chain employs TRBV20-1 and TRBJ2-3; D could derive from TRBD1 or TRBD2 (6 bases each). V lost 4 bases and J 0 bases, leaving 14 bases between the germline ends. Germline V gives CDR1 DFQATT, CDR2 SNEGSKA (reference sequence). The CDR3 has 15 residues.

The J gene is TRBJ1-5, the V gene TRBV4-2; D remains ambiguous. Near its end, the DNA agrees better with TRBJ2-3, so the J call may be wrong. Germline values: CDR1 LGHNA, CDR2 YNFKEQ. This CDR3 region has 17 residues. The CDR3 sequence: CASSLIWARVTNQPQYF. DNA for the CDR3: TGTGCCAGCAGCCTCATTTGGGCCAGAGTGACAAATCAGCCCCAGTATTTT.

To note about this clonotype: The conserved phenylalanine or tryptophan is not found at the CDR3 terminus, so this likely reflects a read error. Because the CDR3's place on the DNA is in doubt, the DNA is left out and the CDR3 is given as listed by TCRdb. This chain connects TRBV4-1 to TRBJ1-1; TRBD1 reflects the table's D call only, with no check against the DNA. The CDR3 has 16 residues if both end residues are counted. CDR1 is MGHRA and CDR2 is YSYEKL in the germline V gene. This CDR3 reads CARSQDRYRVNTEALL.

This clonotype occurred once. Just one base apart from a much larger clone, this may be a read error. The chain links TRBV5-4 to TRBJ2-5, with D unclear. This CDR3 comprises 12 residues. In germline, CDR1 is SGHNT, CDR2 YYREEE (reference sequence). The germline V and J ends were trimmed by 2 bases and 3 bases, with 5 bases remaining between them. The CDR3 DNA reads as TGTGCCAGCAGCTTAGACGAAGAGACCCAGTACTTC. Its protein product is CASSLDEETQYF.

In this sample, this clonotype turned up once. The chain uses TRBV11-1 and TRBJ2-1, with 9 bases that match TRBD1. CDR1 is SGHAT and CDR2 is FQDESV in the germline V gene (reference sequence). The CDR3 runs 16 residues. V dropped 0 bases and J dropped 4; count of bases not matched to a gene: 4. DNA of the CDR3: TGTGCCAGCAGCTTAGCGGGACAGGGAGAGTACAATGAGCAGTTCTTC. Its translation: CASSLAGQGEYNEQFF.

The chain recombines TRBV5-4 with TRBJ2-3; D unclear. V was cut by 0 bases and J by 0 bases, with 11 bases left in between. This CDR3 spans 16 amino acids. From germline, CDR1 is SGHNT and CDR2 YYREEE (reference sequence). The CDR3 region is CASSLGVVGSTDTQYF. The CDR3 nucleotides read TGTGCCAGCAGCTTGGGTGTAGTGGGAAGCACAGATACGCAGTATTTT.

This chain links TRBV5-1 with TRBJ2-4, with D possibly being TRBD2 (5 bases). The V end was cut by 0 bases, the J end by 8 bases, with 9 bases between. The CDR3 is 13 residues long. CDR1 SGHRS and CDR2 YFSETQ come from the germline V gene. The chain's CDR3 is CASSLAGADIQYF. CDR3 coding DNA: TGCGCCAGCAGCTTGGCTGGAGCGGACATTCAGTACTTC.

This clonotype was seen just once. Its ends do not fully match the called genes, so a read error is possible. The chain recombines TRBV7-8 with TRBJ2-2, with D perhaps TRBD2 (6 bases). Looked up from germline, CDR1 is SGHVS and CDR2 is FQNEAQ. The CDR3 covers 15 residues. The CDR3 DNA reads as TGTGCCAACAGCTTGGAGGGGTCGAACACCGGGGAACTGTCTTTT. Translating gives CANSLEGSNTGELSF.

In regard to this clonotype: A read error is likely, as this CDR3 ends without the conserved phenylalanine or tryptophan. The J gene is TRBJ1-1, the V gene TRBV4-1, with D possibly TRBD1 on 6 matching bases. CDR1 and CDR2 from the germline V gene are MGHRA and YSYEKL. The CDR3 has 16 residues. The CDR3 region is CACSQDLYRVGTEAFL. The CDR3 DNA reads as TGCGCCTGCAGCCAAGATCTGTACAGGGTCGGCACTGAAGCTTTCTTA.

For this clonotype: A read error may be the cause here, since a much bigger clone is one base away. The chain carries TRBV10-3 and TRBJ2-1; 9 bases are a match to TRBD1. Losses at the gene ends were 6 bases for V and 1 base for J; bases not matched to a gene: 4. Germline V lookup: CDR1 ENHRY, CDR2 SYGVKD. This CDR3 spans 15 amino acids. The CDR3 loop is CAIRVGTGSYNEQFF. The CDR3 bases are TGTGCCATCAGGGTCGGGACAGGGTCCTACAATGAGCAGTTCTTC.

For this clonotype: An end of the junction differs from the germline gene, which may be a read error. The CDR3 region is CANSSNRMVYF. Written as DNA, the CDR3 is TGTGCCAACAGTTCTAATAGGATGGTTTACTTC. The chain employs TRBV28 and TRBJ2-7; D remains ambiguous. The length of the CDR3 is 11 residues. CDR1 MDHEN and CDR2 SYDVKM come from the germline V gene.

Turning to this clonotype: A much larger clonotype is one base distant, so this may be a read error. V usage is TRBV20-1 and J usage is TRBJ1-5; TRBD1 aligns across 7 bases. Trimming cost V 5 bases and J 3 bases; bases outside gene matches: 4. Germline CDR1 is DFQATT and CDR2 is SNEGSKA (reference sequence). This CDR3 is 13 amino acids long. In nucleotides, the CDR3 is TGCAGTGCTTTCGACAGGGACAATCAGCCCCAGCATTTT. Residues: CSAFDRDNQPQHF.

This clonotype was recorded a few times. Just one base apart from a much larger clone, this may be a read error. V gene TRBV28 combines with J gene TRBJ2-7; D might be TRBD2 (5 bases). The CDR3 sequence is 15 residues long. Trimming cost V 8 bases and J 2 bases, with 19 bases left between them. Germline loops: CDR1 MDHEN, CDR2 SYDVKM. CDR3 bases: TGTGCCAGCCAAAGCCTAGTGGGAGCGACCTACGAGCAGTACTTC. This translates into CASQSLVGATYEQYF.

Details on this clonotype: A much larger clone lies one base from this, so it may be a read error. CDR3 nucleotides: TGTGCCAGCAGTGGAGGGACAGGGGGTATATGGGAGCAGTTCTTC. Translation: CASSGGTGGIWEQFF. The chain employs TRBV6-1 and TRBJ2-1; TRBD1 matches at 11 bases. V lost 4 bases, J lost 10 bases, and 9 bases stayed unmatched. Germline V gene data show CDR1 as MNHNS and CDR2 as SASEGT. This CDR3 is 15 amino acids long.

A note on this clonotype: Relative to the germline gene, one junction end is altered; a read error may explain this. The chain joins TRBV4-1 to TRBJ1-1; tentative D call: TRBD1 (5 bases). The CDR3 sequence is 16 residues long. CDR1 and CDR2 from the germline V gene are MGHRA and YSYEKL. CDR3 region: CASSQDPYRPNTEAFF. CDR3 nucleotides: TGCGCCAGCAGTCAAGATCCTTACAGGCCGAACACTGAAGCTTTCTTT.

As concerns this clonotype: A read error may be the cause here, since a much bigger clone is one base away. V is TRBV6-2 or TRBV6-3 and J is TRBJ2-4, with 7 nucleotides matching TRBD1. With 5 bases clipped from V and 6 bases from J, the junction kept 7 bases outside the gene matches. CDR1 MNHEY and CDR2 SVGEGT come from the germline V gene. The CDR3 consists of 14 residues. CDR3 sequence (DNA): TGTGCCAGCAGTCAGACAGGGCCGCGAAACATTCAGTACTTC. It translates to CASSQTGPRNIQYF.

This clonotype occurred many times. The chain has TRBV4-2 and TRBJ2-7; a possible D gene is TRBD2 (6 bases). Germline V lookup: CDR1 LGHNA, CDR2 YNFKEQ. This CDR3 contains 14 residues. V lost 0 bases and J 2 bases, leaving 8 bases between the germline ends. DNA for the CDR3: TGTGCCAGCAGCCAAGATCCGGGGGCCTACGAGCAGTACTTC. Encoded protein: CASSQDPGAYEQYF.

Of note for this clonotype: The CDR3 end shows no conserved phenylalanine or tryptophan, and so a read error is likely. The gene calls are TRBV6-6 and TRBJ1-6; 7 positions match TRBD1. Germline-derived CDR1 and CDR2 are MNHNY and SVGAGI (reference sequence). The CDR3 is made up of 14 amino acids. The CDR3 region is CVKRLGQQNSPLHL. In DNA, the CDR3 is TGTGTCAAGAGGCTGGGACAGCAGAATTCACCCCTCCACCTT.

Details on this clonotype: This clone may be a read error of a much larger clone one base away. The rearrangement uses TRBV12-3 or TRBV12-4 and TRBJ2-5, with 7 bases lining up with TRBD1. This CDR3 is built from 16 residues. J lost 3 bases, V lost 6 bases, and 13 bases had no gene match. In DNA, the CDR3 is TGTGCCAGCAGCTGGGGGATAAAGGGGACAGAAGAGACCCAGTACTTC. Translated, it gives CASSWGIKGTEETQYF.

A note on this clonotype: This may be a read error: a much more frequent sequence differs by one nucleotide. The chain joins TRBV20-1 to TRBJ1-2; D is perhaps TRBD1 (6 bases). CDR1 is DFQATT and CDR2 is SNEGSKA in the germline V gene (reference sequence). This CDR3 region has 12 residues. The CDR3 region is CSGDTQWAGCTF. Written as DNA, the CDR3 is TGCAGTGGGGACACCCAGTGGGCTGGCTGCACCTTC.

This clonotype was seen a handful of times. This chain links TRBV5-1 with TRBJ2-2; TRBD1 aligns across 9 bases. CDR1 and CDR2 from the germline V gene are SGHRS and YFSETQ. With V trimmed by 4 bases and J by 3 bases, 4 bases remained unmatched. This CDR3 region has 15 residues. CDR3 sequence reads: CASSRDRADTGELFF. DNA of the CDR3: TGCGCCAGCAGCAGGGACAGGGCGGACACCGGGGAGCTGTTTTTT.

For this clonotype: This may stem from a read error, because a much larger clone lies one nucleotide away. The J gene is TRBJ2-7, the V gene TRBV20-1; a weak D match, TRBD1 (5 bases). The CDR3 runs to 13 residues. V was clipped by 0 bases and J by 8 bases, with 14 bases between them. Per the germline V gene, CDR1 is DFQATT and CDR2 is SNEGSKA (reference sequence). The CDR3 here is CSARDLSGHKQYF. As DNA, the CDR3 is TGCAGTGCTAGAGATCTGTCAGGGCACAAGCAGTACTTC.

Worth noting for this clonotype: A read error may be the cause here, since a much bigger clone is one base away. This chain links TRBV20-1 with TRBJ2-1; D possibly corresponds to TRBD2 (6 bases). The CDR3 covers 15 residues. CDR1 and CDR2 from the germline V gene are DFQATT and SNEGSKA (reference sequence). V lost 6 bases, J lost 6 bases, and 21 bases lay in between. The CDR3 DNA follows: TGCAGTGCCGAACCCCCGGGAGTTGGCTGCAATGAGCAGTTCTTC. Translating gives CSAEPPGVGCNEQFF.

By sample fraction, this clonotype is medium-sized. The chain is built from TRBV6-1 and TRBJ1-5, with D perhaps TRBD1 (6 bases). The CDR3 covers 14 residues. The germline CDR1 and CDR2 sequences are MNHNS and SASEGT. The V end lost 4 bases, the J end lost 5 bases, and 12 bases lay between the germline ends. The CDR3 loop is CASSAKYRDQPQHF. CDR3 DNA: TGTGCCAGCAGTGCTAAGTACAGGGATCAGCCCCAGCATTTT.

In regard to this clonotype: An end of the junction does not agree with germline; a read error may underlie this. The chain uses TRBV11-1 and TRBJ2-1; D unresolved. In germline, CDR1 is SGHAT, CDR2 FQDESV (reference sequence). This CDR3 spans 13 amino acids. CDR3 coding DNA: TGTGCCTGCAGCTTACATCTGCTGGATGAGCAGTTCTTC. Translated: CACSLHLLDEQFF.

This clonotype was seen a single time. A much larger clone is a single base away; this may be a read error. The CDR3 protein is CSTRSRAAYNEQFF. The CDR3 bases are TGCAGTACTAGATCCAGGGCAGCCTACAATGAGCAGTTCTTC. The chain carries TRBV20-1 and TRBJ2-1, with D tentatively TRBD1 or TRBD2 (5 bases each). In germline, CDR1 is DFQATT, CDR2 SNEGSKA (reference sequence). CDR3 length equals 14 residues.

As for this clonotype: A junction boundary mismatches the germline segment, possibly from a read error. The rearrangement joins TRBV6-1 to TRBJ2-2, with TRBD1 matching 9 bases. This CDR3 contains 20 residues. The germline gives CDR1 MNHNS, CDR2 SASEGT. CDR3 in amino acids: CASSDLTRTGVLLQTGELFF. DNA of the CDR3: TGTGCCAGCAGTGATCTCACCAGGACAGGGGTCCTCCTTCAGACCGGAGAGCTGTTTTTT.